This note documents a single T cell receptor beta chain sequence. The CDR3 runs to 18 residues. In germline, CDR1 is SNHLY, CDR2 FYNNEI. Trimming removed 6 bases at V and 0 bases at J, with 23 bases between. This sample stems from a study of blood T cell repertoires in COVID-19. Study in general: The United States, Italy and Spain provided the acute and convalescent COVID-19 samples. In each case, the material was cDNA or gDNA derived from T cells, B-cell-depleted T cells, or PBMCs.

As handled by the study authors: It was from reference gene primer amplification that nucleated cell counts were estimated. The assay was immunoSEQ multiplex PCR, and TCRdb's table has in-frame clones only and misses some. V and J calls and clone size are copied from that table; D and trimming were computed from the DNA. The sample contains fewer than 70,000 clones, around 78% of which appear only once. The rearrangement links TRBV2 to TRBJ2-5; tentatively, D is TRBD1 (6 bases). The source of this sequence is a human donor in a cohort sampled during active COVID-19. Specimen: peripheral blood. The CDR3 bases are TGTGCCAGCAGGGACCCCCGTGGGCTGACAGGTCACCAAGAGACCCAGTACTTC. Translation gives CASRDPRGLTGHQETQYF.